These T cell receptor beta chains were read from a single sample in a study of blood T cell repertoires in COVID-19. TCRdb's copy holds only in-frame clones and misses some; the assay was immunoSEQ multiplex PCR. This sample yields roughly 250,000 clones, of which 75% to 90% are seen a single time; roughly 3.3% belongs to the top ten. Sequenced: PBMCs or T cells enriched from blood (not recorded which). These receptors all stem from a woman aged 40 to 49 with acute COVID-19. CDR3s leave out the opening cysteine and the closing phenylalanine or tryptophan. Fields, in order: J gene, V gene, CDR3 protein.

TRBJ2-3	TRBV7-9	ASSPGLAGDTQY
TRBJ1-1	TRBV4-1	ASSQPWGSLNTEAF
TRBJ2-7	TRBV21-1	ASSKEAGGFYEQY
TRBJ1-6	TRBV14	ASSHSYSPLH
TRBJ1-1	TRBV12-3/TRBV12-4	ASSYPPQRAF
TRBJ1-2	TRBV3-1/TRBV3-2	ASLQTGYGYT
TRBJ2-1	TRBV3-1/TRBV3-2	ASSQEGLAGALSNEQF
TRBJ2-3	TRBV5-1	ASSPGLAEATDTQY
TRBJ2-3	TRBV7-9	ASSFGGTSTDTQY
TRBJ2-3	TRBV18	ASSLTGTGDLSTDTQY
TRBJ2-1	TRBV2	ASSPSGRSYNEQF
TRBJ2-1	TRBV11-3	ASRLSPRNEQF
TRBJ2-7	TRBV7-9	ASSLPGQGNYEQY
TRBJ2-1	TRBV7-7	ASSLEIGRESEQF
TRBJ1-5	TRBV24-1	ATSDDTDRGSNQPQH
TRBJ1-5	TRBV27	ASSPQGASNQPQH
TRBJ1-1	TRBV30	AWSVRDSLNTEAF
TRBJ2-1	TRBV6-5	ASRGWTVGADEQF
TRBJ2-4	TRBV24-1	ATSWGGARGKNIQY
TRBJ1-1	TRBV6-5	ASRQGAEAF
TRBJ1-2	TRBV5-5	ASSWTGGYGYT
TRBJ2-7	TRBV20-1	SASASGVYEQY